Below are 4 T cell receptor beta chains sequenced from a single sample in a study of monozygotic twins with inflammatory bowel disease. TCRdb re-called the 5' RACE reads and gives one entry per CDR3 protein, without DNA. The sample has over 130,000 distinct CDR3 sequences. Sequenced sample: blood. These receptors came from a human donor with ulcerative colitis or Crohn's disease, or a healthy co-twin of an affected twin (not recorded which).

The V and J genes are TRBV5-1 and TRBJ2-3; TCRdb proposes TRBD1, but this gene call is untestable without DNA. The CDR3 is made up of 13 amino acids. Germline CDR1 reads SGHRS; CDR2 reads YFSETQ. The CDR3 here is CASEGTGGETQYF.

This chain joins TRBV20-1 and TRBJ2-7; TCRdb outputs TRBD1, but without DNA this stays unchecked. This CDR3 comprises 14 residues. Germline values: CDR1 DFQATT, CDR2 SNEGSKA (reference sequence). The CDR3 reads CSARRDQGSHEQYF.

The rearrangement joins TRBV7-9 to TRBJ2-1; absent DNA, TCRdb's TRBD1 call cannot be checked. Germline lookup yields CDR1 SEHNR and CDR2 FQNEAQ (reference sequence). The CDR3 has 15 residues. The CDR3 is CASSHPRGPYNEQFF.

The chain carries TRBV3-1 and TRBJ1-2. The CDR3 covers 11 residues. CDR1 is LGHDT, CDR2 YNNKEL, per germline (reference sequence). CDR3 sequence: CASSRSSGYTF. The full variable domain, with the rest looked up from reference TRBV3-1 and TRBJ1-2, is DTAVSQTPKYLVTQMGNDKSIKCEQNLGHDTMYWYKQDSKKFLKIMFSYNNKELIINETVPNRFSPKSPDKAHLNLHINSLELGDSAVYFCASSRSSGYTFGSGTRLTVV.